One TCR beta chain is described in this entry. These data originate in a study of T cells after yellow fever vaccination. Germline CDR1 and CDR2: MDHEN and SYDVKM. With 6 bases removed from V and 1 base from J, the gap between germline ends came to 16 bases. The CDR3 is made up of 15 amino acids. Each CDR3 protein is one row after TCRdb ran MiXCR on the 5' RACE reads. The sample lists 450,000 to 650,000 distinct CDR3 sequences; less than 25% were seen once. This rearrangement joins TRBV28 to TRBJ2-7; possibly TRBD1 for D (6 bases). The clonotype was recovered from a man aged 18 to 35 who received the YFV17D yellow fever vaccine. The sequences come from PBMCs, collected less than 25 days after the first yellow fever vaccination. DNA for the CDR3: TGTGCCAGCAGCACGTACAGGGCCTTTTCCTACGAGCAGTACGTC. Its translation is CASSTYRAFSYEQYV.